This T cell receptor beta chain was profiled in a study of blood T cell repertoires in COVID-19 (TCRdb year 2020). Regarding the research as a whole: Samples from collaborators originated in the United States, Italy and Spain and spanned both the acute and convalescent phases of COVID-19. The prospective study material was composed of cDNA or gDNA derived from T cells, B-cell-depleted T cells, or PBMCs. Deeply sampled blood TCRbeta repertoires from subjects exposed to, actively infected with, or recovered from COVID-19 were included in the dataset. The repertoires were made available in a free public database intended to serve as a resource for research on the immune response to SARS-CoV-2. The samples were drawn from two sources: the first 160 participants of the ongoing ImmuneRACE study, and 950 to 1,500 subjects contributed by 6 global collaborators. The sample metadata nearly always contained a de-identified subject ID, COVID-19 status, age in years and sex. Where available, HLA class I and class II types were taken from metadata supplied by the sample provider and were not determined by assay-based typing.

Overall results and qualifications from the work: The quantity of clinical and demographic metadata differed by source and by participant and was supplied without curation.

TCRbeta CDR3 regions were amplified from genomic DNA using the immunoSEQ Assay, a bias-controlled multiplex PCR. The source study handled its data this way. Nucleated cell counts per sample were estimated from amplification of reference gene primers within the assay. To quantify the absolute abundance of each unique TCRbeta CDR3 rearrangement, sequence reads were collapsed and filtered. For each sample, productive Simpson clonality was calculated as the square root of Simpson's diversity index over productive rearrangements. TCRdb mirrors the immuneACCESS table, restricted to in-frame sequences. Some clones are absent from its copies; in checked studies, under half trace to an unresolved V gene, and the reason for the others is unknown. V and J calls and clone size are copied from that table; D and trimming were computed from the DNA. This sample holds 65,000 to 90,000 clones; approximately 81% were observed only once. The ten largest clones represent approximately 5.1% of the sample.

Notes on this clone: Its antigen is currently not known. No much larger clone is present one base from it, and per-base qualities are unavailable.

The CDR3 sequence holds 15 residues, the cysteine and phenylalanine included. Just the 45-base CDR3 DNA is kept, in frame starting at base 1. Based on the germline V gene, the CDR1 and CDR2 sequences are KGHDR and SFDVKD. Germline trimming: 5 bases from V, 8 bases from J; junction bases outside gene matches: 10. Whole blood was collected in K2EDTA tubes by collaborating institutions according to the institutions' own protocols. For TCRbeta analysis, collaborator samples were shipped as frozen whole blood, as isolated PBMCs, or as DNA extracted from either sample type. The clonotype comes from a woman of 80 years or more with active or convalescent COVID-19. Sequenced material: peripheral blood. The chain is made from TRBV24-1 and TRBJ1-4, with 7 bases in between that match TRBD1. The CDR3 region reads CATSGGDRWGEKLFF. The DNA sequence is given as TGTGCCACCAGTGGTGGGGACAGATGGGGGGAAAAACTGTTTTTT.